This record covers a single TCR beta chain. There is no known antigen for this receptor. Base qualities are not at hand, and no much larger clone is one base apart. V is reduced by 6 bases and J by 5 bases, leaving a spacing of 12 bases between them. The CDR3, from cysteine to phenylalanine, totals 13 residues. Only the CDR3 portion is preserved as DNA: 39 bases, with reading frame beginning at the first base. CDR1 and CDR2 were assigned from the germline V gene (reference sequence) as MNHEY and SMNVEV. In the prospective study, participants were about 18 to 95 years old, resided in under 30 geographic areas of the United States, and were enrolled through a virtual design. In the prospective study, participants were assigned to cohorts based on the clinical history participants reported in a screening survey and a study questionnaire. For ImmuneRACE Cohort 3, a participant was defined as recovered based on two consecutive negative NP/OP PCR tests, clearance by a healthcare professional, or resolution of symptoms. In the prospective study, mobile phlebotomists collected whole blood, serum and a nasopharyngeal or oropharyngeal swab from each participant. Participants in the prospective study had the option to provide additional blood draws and questionnaires over an approximately 2-month period. Before DNA extraction, blood samples from the prospective study were shipped at room temperature or frozen.

The sample is drawn from a study of blood T cell repertoires in COVID-19 (dated by TCRdb to 2018 to 2020). Study-level background: Collaborator samples came from the United States, Italy and Spain and covered acute and convalescent phases of COVID-19. The material from the prospective study consisted of cDNA or gDNA derived from T cells, B-cell-depleted T cells, or PBMCs. Deeply sampled blood TCRbeta repertoires from subjects exposed to, actively infected with, or recovered from COVID-19 were included in the dataset. Sample metadata almost always included a de-identified subject ID, COVID-19 status, age in years and sex. Where available, HLA class I and class II types were obtained from metadata supplied by the sample provider rather than from assay-based typing. Samples came from the ongoing ImmuneRACE study (first 160 participants) plus 1,254 subjects from 6 global collaborators. The repertoires were released in a freely available public database meant as a resource for research on the immune response to SARS-CoV-2.

Here is what the overall study found, with its caveats: The quantity of clinical and demographic metadata differed by source and by participant and was supplied without curation.

TCRbeta CDR3 regions were amplified from genomic DNA by means of the immunoSEQ Assay, a bias-controlled multiplex PCR. The study's own analysis went as follows. Within the assay, amplification of reference gene primers was used to estimate how many nucleated cells each sample contained. To quantify the absolute abundance of each unique TCRbeta CDR3 rearrangement, sequence reads were collapsed and filtered. Productive Simpson clonality was computed per sample as the square root of Simpson's diversity index over productive rearrangements. Sourced from immuneACCESS, this table was stored by TCRdb with only in-frame sequences that have V and J called. A share of the clones is absent; for the studies checked, an unresolved V gene accounts for under half, and the remainder has no known explanation. The V and J calls and the clone size are those of that table, but D and trimming were determined from the DNA. The sample data list hundreds of thousands of clones, and about 88% of these were observed just once. Together, the top ten hold about 3% of the sample.

The clonotype originates from a woman between 50 and 59 years old who had recovered from COVID-19. Sequences were obtained from PBMCs or T cells enriched from blood (not recorded which). The chain is encoded by TRBV27 joined to TRBJ2-3, with the D gene call left open. The CDR3 protein: CASSFQVRDTQYF. The base sequence is TGTGCCAGCAGCTTTCAGGTGCGAGATACGCAGTATTTT.